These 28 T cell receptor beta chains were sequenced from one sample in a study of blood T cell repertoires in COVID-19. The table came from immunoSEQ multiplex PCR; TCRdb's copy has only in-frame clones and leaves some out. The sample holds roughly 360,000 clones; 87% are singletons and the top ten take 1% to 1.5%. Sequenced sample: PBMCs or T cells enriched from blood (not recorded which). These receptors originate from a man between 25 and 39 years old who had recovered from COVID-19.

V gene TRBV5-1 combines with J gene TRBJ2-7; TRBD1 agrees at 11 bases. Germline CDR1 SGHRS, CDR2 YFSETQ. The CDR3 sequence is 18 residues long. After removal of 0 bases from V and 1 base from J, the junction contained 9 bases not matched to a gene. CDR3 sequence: CASSLGRTGGAWSYEQYF. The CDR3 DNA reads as TGCGCCAGCAGCTTGGGGCGGACAGGGGGCGCTTGGTCCTACGAGCAGTACTTC. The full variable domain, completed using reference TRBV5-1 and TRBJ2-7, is KAGVTQTPRYLIKTRGQQVTLSCSPISGHRSVSWYQQTPGQGLQFLFEYFSETQRNKGNFPGRFSGRQFSNSRSEMNVSTLELGDSALYLCASSLGRTGGAWSYEQYFGPGTRLTVT.

In DNA form, the CDR3 reads TGTGCCAGCAGCTTGGTGGGGGGAACCTACGAGCAGTACTTC. This sequence encodes CASSLVGGTYEQYF. The V and J genes are TRBV5-4 and TRBJ2-7; maybe TRBD2 (6 bases). There are 14 residues in the CDR3. Germline lookup yields CDR1 SGHNT and CDR2 YYREEE (reference sequence). V was shortened by 0 bases and J by 2 bases, with 9 bases between the two germline ends.

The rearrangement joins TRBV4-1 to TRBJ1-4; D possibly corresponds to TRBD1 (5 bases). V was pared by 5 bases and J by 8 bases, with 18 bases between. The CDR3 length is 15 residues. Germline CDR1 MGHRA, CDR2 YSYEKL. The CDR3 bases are TGCGCCAGCAGCAAACCGGGACTCGAGGGAGAAAAACTGTTTTTT. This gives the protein CASSKPGLEGEKLFF.

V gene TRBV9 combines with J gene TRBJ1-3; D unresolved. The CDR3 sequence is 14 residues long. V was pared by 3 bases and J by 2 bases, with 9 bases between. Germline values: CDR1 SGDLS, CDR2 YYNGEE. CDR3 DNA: TGTGCCAGCAGCGAACCCAGAACTGGAAACACCATATATTTT. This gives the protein CASSEPRTGNTIYF.

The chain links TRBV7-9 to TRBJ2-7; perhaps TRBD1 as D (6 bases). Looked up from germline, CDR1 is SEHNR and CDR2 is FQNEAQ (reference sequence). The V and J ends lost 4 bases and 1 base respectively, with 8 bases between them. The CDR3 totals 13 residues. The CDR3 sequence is CASSYDRSYEQYF. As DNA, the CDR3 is TGTGCCAGCAGCTACGACAGGTCCTACGAGCAGTACTTC.

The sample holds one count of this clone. CDR3 residues: CASSPSGQRYEQYF. Here the CDR3 DNA reads TGCGCCAGCAGCCCGTCGGGACAAAGATACGAGCAGTACTTC. The chain recombines TRBV5-1 with TRBJ2-7, with TRBD1 as a possible D gene (6 bases). The V and J ends lost 4 bases and 4 bases respectively, with 15 bases between them. Germline CDR1 SGHRS, CDR2 YFSETQ. This CDR3 is built from 14 residues.

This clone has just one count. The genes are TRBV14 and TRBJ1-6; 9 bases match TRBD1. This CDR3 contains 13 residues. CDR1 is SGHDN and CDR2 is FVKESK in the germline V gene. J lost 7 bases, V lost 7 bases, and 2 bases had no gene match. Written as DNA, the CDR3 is TGTGCCAGCAAGGACAGGGGAAATTCACCCCTCCACTTT. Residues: CASKDRGNSPLHF.

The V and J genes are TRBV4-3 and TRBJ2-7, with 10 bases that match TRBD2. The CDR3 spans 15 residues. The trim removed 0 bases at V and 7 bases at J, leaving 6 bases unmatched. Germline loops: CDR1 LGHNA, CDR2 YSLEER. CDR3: CASSQEASGGQEQYF. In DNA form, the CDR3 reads TGCGCCAGCAGCCAAGAGGCTAGCGGGGGTCAGGAGCAGTACTTC.

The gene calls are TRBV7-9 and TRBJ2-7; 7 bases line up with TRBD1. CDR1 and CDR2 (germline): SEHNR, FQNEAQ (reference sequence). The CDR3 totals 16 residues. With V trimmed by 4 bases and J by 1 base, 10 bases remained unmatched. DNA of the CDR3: TGTGCCAGCAGCTCGTCAGACAGGGATCTGTCCTACGAGCAGTACTTC. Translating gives CASSSSDRDLSYEQYF.

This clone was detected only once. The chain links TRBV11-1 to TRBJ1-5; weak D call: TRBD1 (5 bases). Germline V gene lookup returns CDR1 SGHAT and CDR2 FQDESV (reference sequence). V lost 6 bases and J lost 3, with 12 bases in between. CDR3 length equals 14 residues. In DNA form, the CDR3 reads TGTGCCAGCAGTAATGACAGAACCAATCAGCCCCAGCATTTT. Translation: CASSNDRTNQPQHF.

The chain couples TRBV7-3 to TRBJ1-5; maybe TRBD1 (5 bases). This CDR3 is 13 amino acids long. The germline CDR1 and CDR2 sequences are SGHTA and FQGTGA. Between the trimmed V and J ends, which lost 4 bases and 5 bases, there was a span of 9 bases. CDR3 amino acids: CASSSTGDQPQHF. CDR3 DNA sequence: TGTGCCAGCAGCTCCACGGGGGATCAGCCCCAGCATTTT.

The DNA of the CDR3 is TGCGCCAGCAGCTCAGGGTACGAGCAGTACTTC. Amino acid sequence: CASSSGYEQYF. The J gene is TRBJ2-7, the V gene TRBV5-1, with a possible D match to TRBD1 (5 bases). The ends were cut back, 3 bases at V and 4 bases at J, with 5 bases in the middle. This CDR3 has 11 residues. Germline V lookup: CDR1 SGHRS, CDR2 YFSETQ.

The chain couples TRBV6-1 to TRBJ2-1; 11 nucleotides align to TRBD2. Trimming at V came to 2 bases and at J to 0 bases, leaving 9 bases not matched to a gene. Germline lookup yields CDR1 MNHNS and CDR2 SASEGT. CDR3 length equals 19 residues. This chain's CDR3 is CASSEILAGGHSSYNEQFF. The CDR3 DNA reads TGTGCCAGCAGTGAAATTCTAGCGGGGGGACACAGCTCCTACAATGAGCAGTTCTTC.

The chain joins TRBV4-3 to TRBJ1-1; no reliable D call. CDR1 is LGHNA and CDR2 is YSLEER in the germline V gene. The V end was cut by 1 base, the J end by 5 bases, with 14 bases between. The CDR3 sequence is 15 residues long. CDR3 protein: CASSQGSIDRTEAFF. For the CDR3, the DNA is TGCGCCAGCAGCCAAGGGAGCATAGATAGGACTGAAGCTTTCTTT.

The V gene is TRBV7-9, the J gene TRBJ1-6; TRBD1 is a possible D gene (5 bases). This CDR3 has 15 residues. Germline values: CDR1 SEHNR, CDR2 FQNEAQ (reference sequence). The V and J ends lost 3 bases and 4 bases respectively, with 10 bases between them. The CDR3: CASSFQGGYNSPLHF. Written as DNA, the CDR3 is TGTGCCAGCAGCTTCCAGGGAGGGTATAATTCACCCCTCCACTTT.

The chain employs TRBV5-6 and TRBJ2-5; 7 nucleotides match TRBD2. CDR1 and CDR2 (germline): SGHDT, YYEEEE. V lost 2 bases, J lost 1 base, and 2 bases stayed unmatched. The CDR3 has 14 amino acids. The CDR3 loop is CASSFTSAQETQYF. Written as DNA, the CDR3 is TGTGCCAGCAGCTTCACTAGCGCCCAAGAGACCCAGTACTTC.

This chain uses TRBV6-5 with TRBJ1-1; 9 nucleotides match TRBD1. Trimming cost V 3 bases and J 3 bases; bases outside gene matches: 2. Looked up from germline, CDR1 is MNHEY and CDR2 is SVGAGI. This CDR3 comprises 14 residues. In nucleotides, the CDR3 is TGTGCCAGCAGTTATGGACAGGGGTACACTGAAGCTTTCTTT. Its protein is CASSYGQGYTEAFF.

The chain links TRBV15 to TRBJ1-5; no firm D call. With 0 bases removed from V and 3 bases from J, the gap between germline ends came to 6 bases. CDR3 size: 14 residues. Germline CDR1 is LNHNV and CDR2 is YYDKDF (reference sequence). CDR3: CATSREQNNQPQHF. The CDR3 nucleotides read TGTGCCACCAGCAGAGAACAGAACAATCAGCCCCAGCATTTT.

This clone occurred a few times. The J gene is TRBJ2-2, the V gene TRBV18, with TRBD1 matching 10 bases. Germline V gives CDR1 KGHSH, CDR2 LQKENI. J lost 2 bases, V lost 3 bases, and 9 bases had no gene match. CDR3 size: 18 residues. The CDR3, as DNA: TGTGCCAGCTCACCCCTGGGACAGGGGCCTCTCAACACCGGGGAGCTGTTTTTT. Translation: CASSPLGQGPLNTGELFF.

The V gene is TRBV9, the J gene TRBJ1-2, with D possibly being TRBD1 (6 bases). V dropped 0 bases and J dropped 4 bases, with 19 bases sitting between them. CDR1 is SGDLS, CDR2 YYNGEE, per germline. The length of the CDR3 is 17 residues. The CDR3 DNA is TGTGCCAGCAGCGTAGGTCCCGGGCTGGACAGTGTCTATGGCTACACCTTC. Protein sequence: CASSVGPGLDSVYGYTF.

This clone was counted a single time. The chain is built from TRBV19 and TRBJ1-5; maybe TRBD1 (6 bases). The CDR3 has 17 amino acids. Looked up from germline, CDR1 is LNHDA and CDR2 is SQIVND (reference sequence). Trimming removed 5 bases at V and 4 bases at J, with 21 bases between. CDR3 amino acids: CASSPTGHNIGNQPQHF. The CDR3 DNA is TGTGCCAGTAGTCCCACGGGACACAACATAGGGAATCAGCCCCAGCATTTT.

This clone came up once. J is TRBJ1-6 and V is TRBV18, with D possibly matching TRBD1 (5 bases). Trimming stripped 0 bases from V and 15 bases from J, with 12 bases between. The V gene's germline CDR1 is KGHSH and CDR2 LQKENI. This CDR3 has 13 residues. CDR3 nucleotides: TGTGCCAGCTCACCACCTACAGGCGCTAACCTCCACTTT. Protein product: CASSPPTGANLHF.

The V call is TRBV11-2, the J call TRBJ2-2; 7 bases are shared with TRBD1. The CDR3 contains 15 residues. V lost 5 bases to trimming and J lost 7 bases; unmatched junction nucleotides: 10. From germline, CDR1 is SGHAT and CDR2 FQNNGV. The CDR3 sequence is CASSQGQTTGGELFF. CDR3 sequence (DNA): TGTGCCAGCAGCCAGGGACAGACAACCGGCGGGGAGCTGTTTTTT.

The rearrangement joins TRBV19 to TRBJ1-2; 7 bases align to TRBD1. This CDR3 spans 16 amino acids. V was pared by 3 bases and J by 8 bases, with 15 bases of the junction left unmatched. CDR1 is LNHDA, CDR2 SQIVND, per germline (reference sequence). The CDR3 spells CASSITQGTGKGGYTF. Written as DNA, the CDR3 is TGTGCCAGTAGTATTACACAGGGGACGGGTAAGGGAGGCTACACCTTC.

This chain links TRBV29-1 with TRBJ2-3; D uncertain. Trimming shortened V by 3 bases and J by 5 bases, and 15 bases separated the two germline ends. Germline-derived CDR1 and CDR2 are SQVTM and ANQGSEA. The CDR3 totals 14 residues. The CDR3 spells CSVERGTLGDTQYF. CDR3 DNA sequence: TGCAGCGTTGAGAGAGGTACCCTCGGAGATACGCAGTATTTT.

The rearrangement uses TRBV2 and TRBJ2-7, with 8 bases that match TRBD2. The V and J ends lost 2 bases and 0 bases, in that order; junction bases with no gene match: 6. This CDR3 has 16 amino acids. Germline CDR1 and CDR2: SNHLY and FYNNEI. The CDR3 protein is CASSERSGGYSYEQYF. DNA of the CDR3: TGTGCCAGCAGTGAACGGAGCGGGGGATACTCCTACGAGCAGTACTTC.

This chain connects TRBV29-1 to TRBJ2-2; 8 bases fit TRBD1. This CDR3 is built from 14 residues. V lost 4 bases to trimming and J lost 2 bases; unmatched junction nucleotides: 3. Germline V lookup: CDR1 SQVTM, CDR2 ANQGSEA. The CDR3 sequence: CSVGTGSNTGELFF. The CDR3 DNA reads TGCAGCGTTGGGACAGGGTCAAACACCGGGGAGCTGTTTTTT.

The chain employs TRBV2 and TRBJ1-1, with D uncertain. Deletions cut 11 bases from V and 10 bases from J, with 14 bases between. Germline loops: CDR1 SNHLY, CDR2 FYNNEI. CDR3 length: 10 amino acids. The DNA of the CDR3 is TGTGCCGTATATGGTACGGGAGCTTTCTTT. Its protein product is CAVYGTGAFF.